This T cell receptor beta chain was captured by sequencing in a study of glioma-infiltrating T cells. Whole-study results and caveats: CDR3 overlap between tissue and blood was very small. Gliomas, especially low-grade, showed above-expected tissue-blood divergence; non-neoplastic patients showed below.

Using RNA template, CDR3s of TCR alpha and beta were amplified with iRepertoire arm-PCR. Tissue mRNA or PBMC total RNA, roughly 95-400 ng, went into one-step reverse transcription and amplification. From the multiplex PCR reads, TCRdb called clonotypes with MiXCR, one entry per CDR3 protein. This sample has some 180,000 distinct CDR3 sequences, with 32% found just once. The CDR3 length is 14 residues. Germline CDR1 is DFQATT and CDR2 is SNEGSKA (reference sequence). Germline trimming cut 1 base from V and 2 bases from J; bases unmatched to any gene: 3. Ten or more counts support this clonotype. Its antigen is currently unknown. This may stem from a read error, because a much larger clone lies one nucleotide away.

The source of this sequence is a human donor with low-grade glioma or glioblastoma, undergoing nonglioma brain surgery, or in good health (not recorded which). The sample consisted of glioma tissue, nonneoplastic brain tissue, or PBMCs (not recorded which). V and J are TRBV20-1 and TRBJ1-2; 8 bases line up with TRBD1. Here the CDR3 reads CSARGGTGNYGYTF. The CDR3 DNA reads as TGCAGTGCTAGAGGGGGGACAGGAAACTATGGCTACACCTTC.